The rows below give T cell receptor beta chains drawn from one sample of a study of persistence of HIV-infected CD4 T cells. Antigen specificity for these receptors is unknown. Profiled with immunoSEQ multiplex PCR; TCRdb holds only in-frame clones, not every one. The sample records 50,000 to 65,000 clones, less than 85% being singletons. Material: CD4+ T cells sorted from PBMCs after roughly 17-hour stimulation, obtained from a patient who received antiretroviral therapy. Receptors originate from an adult man with HIV who was CMV-seropositive. CDR3s leave out the opening cysteine and the closing phenylalanine or tryptophan. A D gene is named only where the DNA matches it firmly.

TRBV4-1	TRBD2	ASSQEGRLAGGMADTQY
TRBV2	NA	ASKGGAGGDYEQY
TRBV2	NA	ASSEATGDYGYT
TRBV18	TRBD2	ASSPPGLAGGTDTQY
TRBV7-9	NA	ASSLQADYGYT
TRBV7-6	NA	ASSTASGANVLT
TRBV9	NA	ASSVDGLSREQY
TRBV24-1	NA	ATRTPEAF
TRBV6-6	NA	ASRTDNGGQPQH
TRBV28	NA	ASRRGGHTQY
TRBV19	NA	ASKGNTEAF
TRBV4-1	NA	ASSLGRQWNQPQH
TRBV5-1	TRBD1	ASSLDDRVRTEAF
TRBV10-3	TRBD1	AISDPGTGAENEQF
TRBV5-5	TRBD1	ASSYSGTGGLGVQY
TRBV3-1/TRBV3-2	NA	ASSQVRPTRHGYGYT
TRBV18	TRBD1	ASSPPTGGYSSYEQY
TRBV28	NA	ASSSPGGGTEAF
TRBV28	NA	ASSIYTGELF
TRBV18	NA	ASSPYNDEQY
TRBV5-4	NA	ASSPGGGLKTEAF
TRBV24-1	NA	ATSDRVSYGYT
TRBV6-5	NA	ATQQVGGPYNEQF
TRBV29-1	NA	SVQKRQAYGYT
TRBV5-6	NA	ASRSRKNTEAF
TRBV18	TRBD2	ASTGGQSSYNEQF
TRBV2	NA	ASSEARAGTYGGANVLT
TRBV28	TRBD1	ASSFGQGGYT
TRBV6-5	TRBD1	ASSYRGPRSEAF
TRBV5-4	TRBD1	ASSSQGAGTDTQY
TRBV9	TRBD1	ASKSGTGNGYT
TRBV7-8	NA	ASSPRWDSNQPQH
TRBV18	NA	ASSPRRGTDEKLF
TRBV28	NA	AHRRVLGTEAF
TRBV6-5	NA	ASIPDGYSNQPQH
TRBV6-6	NA	ASRPRQAGTDTQY
TRBV24-1	NA	ATSGGGNYGYT
TRBV3-1/TRBV3-2	NA	ASSQEGGYEQY